The source of this T cell receptor (beta chain) is a study of Ad26.COV2.S vaccination and SARS-CoV-2 variants. Only in-frame clones appear in the TCRdb table, and some are missing; sequencing was by immunoSEQ multiplex PCR. The sample carries roughly 100,000 clones, around three quarters recorded once. There are 16 residues in the CDR3. V lost 5 bases and J lost 5, with 20 bases in between. Germline loops: CDR1 KGHDR, CDR2 SFDVKD. Sequenced material: peripheral blood, taken after recovery from COVID-19. The gene calls are TRBV24-1 and TRBJ1-1, with TRBD1 as a possible D gene (6 bases). The clonotype originates from a human donor who had recovered from COVID-19. The CDR3 loop is CATSGAAGGGQTEAFF. For the CDR3, the DNA is TGTGCCACCAGTGGCGCGGCGGGTGGGGGGCAAACTGAAGCTTTCTTT.